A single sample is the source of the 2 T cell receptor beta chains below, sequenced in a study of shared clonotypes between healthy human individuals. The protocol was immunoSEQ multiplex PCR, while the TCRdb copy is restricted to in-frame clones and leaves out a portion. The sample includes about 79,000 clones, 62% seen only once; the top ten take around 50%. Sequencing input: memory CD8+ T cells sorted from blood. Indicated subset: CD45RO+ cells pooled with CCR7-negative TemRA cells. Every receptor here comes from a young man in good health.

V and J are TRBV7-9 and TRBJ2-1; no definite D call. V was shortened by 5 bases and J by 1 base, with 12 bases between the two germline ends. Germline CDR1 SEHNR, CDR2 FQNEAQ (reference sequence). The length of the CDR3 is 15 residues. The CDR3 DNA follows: TGTGCCAGCAGCACCGAGGCTGGGTCCTACAATGAGCAGTTCTTC. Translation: CASSTEAGSYNEQFF.

The CDR3 loop is CASSRGSWVETQYF. The CDR3 nucleotides read TGCGCCAGCAGCCGTGGCTCGTGGGTAGAGACCCAGTACTTC. V usage is TRBV5-1 and J usage is TRBJ2-5; D is unresolved. Trimming took off 4 bases at V and 4 bases at J, with 14 bases between the two ends. This CDR3 has 14 amino acids. Germline CDR1 reads SGHRS; CDR2 reads YFSETQ. The full variable domain, completed using reference TRBV5-1 and TRBJ2-5, is KAGVTQTPRYLIKTRGQQVTLSCSPISGHRSVSWYQQTPGQGLQFLFEYFSETQRNKGNFPGRFSGRQFSNSRSEMNVSTLELGDSALYLCASSRGSWVETQYFGPGTRLLVL.